This TCR beta chain stems from a study of T cell changes during pregnancy in multiple sclerosis. The assay was immunoSEQ multiplex PCR, and TCRdb's table has in-frame clones only and misses some. The top ten hold 2.6% of the sample, which has tens of thousands of clones, 92% seen once. V lost 4 bases, J lost 2 bases, and 4 bases stayed unmatched. The CDR3 contains 14 residues. Germline lookup yields CDR1 LGHNA and CDR2 YNFKEQ. The sequencing here drew on peripheral blood, taken before pregnancy. The clonotype comes from a female donor with multiple sclerosis, enrolled in a pregnancy study. The chain has TRBV4-2 and TRBJ1-2; TRBD1 aligns across 7 bases. The CDR3 DNA sequence: TGTGCCAGCAGCCCCCGGGACAGAAACTATGGCTACACCTTC. As protein: CASSPRDRNYGYTF.